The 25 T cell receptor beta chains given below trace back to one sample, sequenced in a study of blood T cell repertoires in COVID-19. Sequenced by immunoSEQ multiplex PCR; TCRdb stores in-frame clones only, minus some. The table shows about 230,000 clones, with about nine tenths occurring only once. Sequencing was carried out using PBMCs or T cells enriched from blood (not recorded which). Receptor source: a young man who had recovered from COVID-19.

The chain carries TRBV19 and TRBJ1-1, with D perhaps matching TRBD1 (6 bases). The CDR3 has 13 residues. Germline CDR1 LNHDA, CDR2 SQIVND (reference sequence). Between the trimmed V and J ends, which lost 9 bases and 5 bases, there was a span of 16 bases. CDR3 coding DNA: TGTGCCAGCCAGGACAGCCCTGGGACTGAAGCTTTCTTT. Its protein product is CASQDSPGTEAFF.

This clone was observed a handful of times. The CDR3 sequence is CASSQAGQDPRETQYF. CDR3 DNA sequence: TGTGCCAGCAGCCAAGCCGGACAGGACCCTCGGGAGACCCAGTACTTC. This chain links TRBV4-2 with TRBJ2-5, with TRBD1 identical over 7 bases. V dropped 1 base and J dropped 5; count of bases not matched to a gene: 10. Germline V gives CDR1 LGHNA, CDR2 YNFKEQ. This CDR3 has 16 amino acids.

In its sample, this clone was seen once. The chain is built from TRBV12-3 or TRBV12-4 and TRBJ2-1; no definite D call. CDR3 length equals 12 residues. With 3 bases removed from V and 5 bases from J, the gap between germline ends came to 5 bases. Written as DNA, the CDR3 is TGTGCCAGCAGTTTCAGTAACAATGAGCAGTTCTTC. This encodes CASSFSNNEQFF.

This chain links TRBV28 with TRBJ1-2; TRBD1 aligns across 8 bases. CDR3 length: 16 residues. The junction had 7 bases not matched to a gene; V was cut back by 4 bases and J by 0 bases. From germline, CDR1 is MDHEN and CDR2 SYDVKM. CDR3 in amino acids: CASSSIRTGTNYGYTF. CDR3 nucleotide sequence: TGTGCCAGCAGTTCAATCCGGACAGGGACTAACTATGGCTACACCTTC.

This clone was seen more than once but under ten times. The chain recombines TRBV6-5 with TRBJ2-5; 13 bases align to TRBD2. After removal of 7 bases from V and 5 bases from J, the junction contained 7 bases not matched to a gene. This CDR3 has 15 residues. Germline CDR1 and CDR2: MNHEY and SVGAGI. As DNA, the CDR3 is TGTGCCAGCACCCAACTAGCGGGGGGGCAGGAGACCCAGTACTTC. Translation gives CASTQLAGGQETQYF.

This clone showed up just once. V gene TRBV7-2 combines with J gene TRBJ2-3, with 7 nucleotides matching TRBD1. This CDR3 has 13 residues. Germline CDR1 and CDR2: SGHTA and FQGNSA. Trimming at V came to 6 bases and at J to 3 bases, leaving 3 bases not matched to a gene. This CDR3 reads CASRLGQTDTQYF. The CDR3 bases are TGTGCCAGCAGATTGGGACAGACAGATACGCAGTATTTT.

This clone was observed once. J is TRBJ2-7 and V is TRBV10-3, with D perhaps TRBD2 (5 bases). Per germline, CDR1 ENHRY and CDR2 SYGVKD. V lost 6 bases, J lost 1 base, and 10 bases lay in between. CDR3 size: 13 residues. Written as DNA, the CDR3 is TGTGCCATCAGCATGGGAGTTTCCTACGAGCAGTACTTC. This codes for CAISMGVSYEQYF.

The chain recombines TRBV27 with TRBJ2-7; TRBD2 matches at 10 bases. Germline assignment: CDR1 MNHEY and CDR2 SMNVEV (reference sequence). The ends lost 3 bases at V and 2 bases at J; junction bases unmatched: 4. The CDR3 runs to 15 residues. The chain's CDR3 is CASSFSGGSPYEQYF. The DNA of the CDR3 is TGTGCCAGCAGTTTTAGCGGGGGGTCCCCCTACGAGCAGTACTTC.

The CDR3 DNA reads as TGTGCCAGCAGCATCGGACAGGAAGAGACCCAGTACTTC. It specifies CASSIGQEETQYF. The gene calls are TRBV28 and TRBJ2-5, with 7 bases fitting TRBD1. Germline V lookup: CDR1 MDHEN, CDR2 SYDVKM. The CDR3 totals 13 residues. The V segment lost 6 bases and the J segment 3 bases; nucleotides outside the gene matches: 4.

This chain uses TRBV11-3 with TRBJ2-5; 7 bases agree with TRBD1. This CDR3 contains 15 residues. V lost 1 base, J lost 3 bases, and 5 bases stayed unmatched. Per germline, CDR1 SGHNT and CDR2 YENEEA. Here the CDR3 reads CASSLGVQGEETQYF. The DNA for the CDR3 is TGTGCCAGCAGCTTAGGGGTGCAGGGGGAAGAGACCCAGTACTTC.

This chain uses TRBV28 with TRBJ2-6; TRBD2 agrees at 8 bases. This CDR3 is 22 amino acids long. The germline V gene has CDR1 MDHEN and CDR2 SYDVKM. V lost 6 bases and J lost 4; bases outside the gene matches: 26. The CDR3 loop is CASSTMPGSGKISPPGANVLTF. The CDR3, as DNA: TGTGCCAGCAGCACCATGCCCGGTAGCGGGAAGATTTCCCCACCCGGGGCCAACGTCCTGACTTTC.

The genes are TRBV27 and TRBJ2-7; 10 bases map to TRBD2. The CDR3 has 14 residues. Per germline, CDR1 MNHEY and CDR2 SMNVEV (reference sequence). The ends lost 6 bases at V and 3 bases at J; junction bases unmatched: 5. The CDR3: CASRISGGRYEQYF. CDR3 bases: TGTGCCAGCAGAATTAGCGGGGGGCGCTACGAGCAGTACTTC.

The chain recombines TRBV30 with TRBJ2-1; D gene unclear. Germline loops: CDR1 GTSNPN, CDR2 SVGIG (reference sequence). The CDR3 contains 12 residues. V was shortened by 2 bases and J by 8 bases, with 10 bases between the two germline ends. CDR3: CAWSKMGDEQFF. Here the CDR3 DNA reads TGTGCCTGGAGTAAGATGGGCGATGAGCAGTTCTTC.

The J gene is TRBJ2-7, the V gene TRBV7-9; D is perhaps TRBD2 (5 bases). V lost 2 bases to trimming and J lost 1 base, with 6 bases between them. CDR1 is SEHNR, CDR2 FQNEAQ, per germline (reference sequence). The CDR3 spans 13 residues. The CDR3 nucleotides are TGTGCCAGCAGCTTACGGGGTTCCTACGAGCAGTACTTC. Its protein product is CASSLRGSYEQYF.

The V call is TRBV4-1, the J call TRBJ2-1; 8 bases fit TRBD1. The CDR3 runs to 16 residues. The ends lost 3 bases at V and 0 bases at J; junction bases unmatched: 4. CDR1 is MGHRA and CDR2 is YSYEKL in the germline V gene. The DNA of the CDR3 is TGCGCCAGCAGCCAGGCTACAGGGGGCTCCTACAATGAGCAGTTCTTC. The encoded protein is CASSQATGGSYNEQFF.

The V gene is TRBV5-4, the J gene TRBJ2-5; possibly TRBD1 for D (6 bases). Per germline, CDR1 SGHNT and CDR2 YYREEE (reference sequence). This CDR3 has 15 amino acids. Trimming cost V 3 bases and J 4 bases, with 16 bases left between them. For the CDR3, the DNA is TGTGCCAGCAGCTCGTTAATGACAGGAGGAGAGACCCAGTACTTC. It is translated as CASSSLMTGGETQYF.

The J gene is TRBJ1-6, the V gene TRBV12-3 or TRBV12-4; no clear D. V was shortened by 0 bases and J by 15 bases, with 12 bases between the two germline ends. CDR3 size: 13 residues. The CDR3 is CASSLATRNNLHF. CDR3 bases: TGTGCCAGCAGTTTAGCGACAAGAAATAACCTCCACTTT.

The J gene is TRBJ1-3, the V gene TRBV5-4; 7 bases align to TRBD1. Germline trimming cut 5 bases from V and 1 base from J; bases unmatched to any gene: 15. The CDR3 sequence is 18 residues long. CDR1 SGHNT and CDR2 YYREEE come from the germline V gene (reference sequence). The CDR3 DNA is TGTGCCAGCAGTCCTCGGCCCCCGGGACAGCTTTCTGGAAACACCATATATTTT. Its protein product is CASSPRPPGQLSGNTIYF.

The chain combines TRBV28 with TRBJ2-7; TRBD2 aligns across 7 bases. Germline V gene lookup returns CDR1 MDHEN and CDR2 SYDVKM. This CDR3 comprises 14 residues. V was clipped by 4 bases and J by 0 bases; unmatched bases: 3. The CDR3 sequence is CASSSSGFSYEQYF. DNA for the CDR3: TGTGCCAGCAGTTCTAGCGGTTTCTCCTACGAGCAGTACTTC.

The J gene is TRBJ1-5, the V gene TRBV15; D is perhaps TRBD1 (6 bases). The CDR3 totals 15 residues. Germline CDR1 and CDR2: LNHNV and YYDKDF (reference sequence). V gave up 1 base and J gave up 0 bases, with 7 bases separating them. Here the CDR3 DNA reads TGTGCCACCAGCAGAGCAGGGGATAGCAATCAGCCCCAGCATTTT. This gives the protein CATSRAGDSNQPQHF.

The CDR3 reads CASSPPLTGLMAYGYTF. The CDR3 nucleotides are TGTGCCAGCTCACCCCCCCTTACAGGGTTGATGGCCTATGGCTACACCTTC. The J gene is TRBJ1-2, the V gene TRBV18; D perhaps matches TRBD1 (6 bases). Germline CDR1 KGHSH, CDR2 LQKENI. V was shortened by 3 bases and J by 4 bases, with 21 bases between the two germline ends. This CDR3 is built from 17 residues.

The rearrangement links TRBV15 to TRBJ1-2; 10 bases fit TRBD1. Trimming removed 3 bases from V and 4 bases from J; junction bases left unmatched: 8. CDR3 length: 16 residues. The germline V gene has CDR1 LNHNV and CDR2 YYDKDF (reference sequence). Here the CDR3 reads CATSRDLTGGAYGYTF. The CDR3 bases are TGTGCCACCAGCAGGGATCTGACAGGGGGCGCCTATGGCTACACCTTC.

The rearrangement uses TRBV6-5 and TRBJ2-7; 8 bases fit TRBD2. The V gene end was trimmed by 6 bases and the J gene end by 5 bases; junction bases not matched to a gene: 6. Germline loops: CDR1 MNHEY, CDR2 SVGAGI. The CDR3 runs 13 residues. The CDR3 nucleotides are TGTGCCAGCAGAGGAGCGGGAGTGAACGAGCAGTACTTC. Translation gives CASRGAGVNEQYF.

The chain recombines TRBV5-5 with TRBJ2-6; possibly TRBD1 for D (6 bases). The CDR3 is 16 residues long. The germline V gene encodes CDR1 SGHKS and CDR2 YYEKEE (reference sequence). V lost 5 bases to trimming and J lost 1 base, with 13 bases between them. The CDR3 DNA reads TGTGCCAGCAGATCCTGGGGGCAATCTGGGGCCAACGTCCTGACTTTC. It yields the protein CASRSWGQSGANVLTF.

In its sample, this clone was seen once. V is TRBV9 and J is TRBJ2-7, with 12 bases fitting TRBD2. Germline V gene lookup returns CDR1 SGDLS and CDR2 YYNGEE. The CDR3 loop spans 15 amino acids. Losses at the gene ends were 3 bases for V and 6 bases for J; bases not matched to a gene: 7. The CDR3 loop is CASSDYETSGSEQYF. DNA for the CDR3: TGTGCCAGCAGCGACTATGAGACTAGCGGGAGCGAGCAGTACTTC.